A single sample is the source of the 8 T cell receptor beta chains below, sequenced in a study of identical twins. TCRdb used MiXCR to reprocess the 5' RACE reads, holding one entry per CDR3 protein. The repertoire has 600,000 to 850,000 distinct CDR3 sequences, 15% to 20% of them found once; the top ten carry 13%. These sequences were also reported in another study, on T cells expressing NK-cell markers.

Sequences were obtained from PBMCs. The receptors here all came from a woman under 30 in good health.

J is TRBJ2-1 and V is TRBV2; D is unclear. The CDR3 is made up of 16 amino acids. The V and J ends lost 7 bases and 0 bases respectively, with 16 bases between them. Germline loops: CDR1 SNHLY, CDR2 FYNNEI. CDR3 sequence reads: CASTEDPSSSYNEQFF. The CDR3 DNA follows: TGTGCCAGCACTGAGGACCCGTCAAGCTCCTACAATGAGCAGTTCTTC.

A few counts support this clonotype. The V gene is TRBV7-9, the J gene TRBJ1-5; the D is unclear. CDR3 length: 14 residues. In germline, CDR1 is SEHNR, CDR2 FQNEAQ (reference sequence). With 1 base removed from V and 4 bases from J, the gap between germline ends came to 8 bases. In DNA form, the CDR3 reads TGTGCCAGCAGCTTAGGCGGTATGAATCAGCCCCAGCATTTT. This sequence encodes CASSLGGMNQPQHF.

This clonotype appeared a few times. The chain is built from TRBV27 and TRBJ2-7; D may be TRBD1 or TRBD2 (5 bases each). Germline CDR1 is MNHEY and CDR2 is SMNVEV (reference sequence). This CDR3 comprises 16 residues. V lost 2 bases and J lost 2, with 16 bases in between. DNA for the CDR3: TGTGCCAGCAGTTTAGTCCTCCGGGACCAACCCTACGAGCAGTACTTC. As protein: CASSLVLRDQPYEQYF.

This clonotype appeared a few times. This rearrangement joins TRBV27 to TRBJ2-7, with D unclear. This CDR3 contains 14 residues. Deletions cut 8 bases from V and 2 bases from J, with 16 bases between. Germline V lookup: CDR1 MNHEY, CDR2 SMNVEV (reference sequence). Here the CDR3 DNA reads TGTGCCAGCTTTTCCTGGGCCGGTCCCTACGAGCAGTACTTC. This codes for CASFSWAGPYEQYF.

The CDR3 DNA reads TGTGCCAGCAGCTTAGTTAGGACTTTCCAAGATGGCTACACCTTC. Protein product: CASSLVRTFQDGYTF. This chain uses TRBV7-2 with TRBJ1-2; no firm D call. Germline CDR1 and CDR2: SGHTA and FQGNSA. Trimming removed 1 base at V and 6 bases at J, with 15 bases between. The CDR3 length is 15 residues.

This clonotype was detected a few times. The V call is TRBV20-1, the J call TRBJ2-1, with TRBD2 identical over 13 bases. The CDR3 length is 13 residues. In germline, CDR1 is DFQATT, CDR2 SNEGSKA (reference sequence). V trimming: 5 bases; J trimming: 7 bases; junction bases outside the gene matches: 2. CDR3 coding DNA: TGCAGTGCTCCGACTAGCGGGAGGAATGAGCAGTTCTTC. Protein sequence: CSAPTSGRNEQFF.

This clonotype turned up a few times. This sequence joins TRBV10-3 and TRBJ1-1; 7 bases match TRBD1. Germline CDR1 reads ENHRY; CDR2 reads SYGVKD. The V and J ends lost 0 bases and 2 bases, in that order; junction bases with no gene match: 3. The CDR3 sequence is 15 residues long. CDR3 amino acids: CAISESEGANTEAFF. CDR3 bases: TGTGCCATCAGTGAGTCGGAGGGGGCAAACACTGAAGCTTTCTTT.

This clonotype was counted a few times. The chain couples TRBV7-9 to TRBJ2-1, with 10 bases that match TRBD2. V lost 5 bases, J lost 2 bases, and 6 bases stayed unmatched. CDR3 size: 16 residues. CDR1 is SEHNR, CDR2 FQNEAQ, per germline (reference sequence). CDR3 bases: TGTGCCAGCAGCCACCTAGCGGGAGTAACCTACAATGAGCAGTTCTTC. Protein sequence: CASSHLAGVTYNEQFF.